The sequence of this T cell receptor (beta chain) was determined in a study of cytomegalovirus exposure and HLA in healthy donors. Germline-derived CDR1 and CDR2 are SGHRS and YFSETQ. The CDR3 sequence is 13 residues long. The V and J ends lost 4 bases and 8 bases, in that order; junction bases with no gene match: 7. The PCR was carried out with 60 Vbeta primers and 13 Jbeta primers. Some clones are missing from TCRdb's copy, which holds only in-frame ones; the method was immunoSEQ multiplex PCR. The sample lists approximately 190,000 clones, roughly 82% occurring once. The sequenced material came from PBMCs. This clonotype was sampled from a woman in her 50s in good health and CMV-seropositive. The J gene is TRBJ1-2, the V gene TRBV5-1; 8 nucleotides agree with TRBD1. The CDR3 protein is CASSDRQGKGYTF. The CDR3 coding sequence is TGCGCCAGCAGCGACCGACAGGGGAAAGGCTACACCTTC. Full variable domain (rest looked up from reference TRBV5-1 and TRBJ1-2): KAGVTQTPRYLIKTRGQQVTLSCSPISGHRSVSWYQQTPGQGLQFLFEYFSETQRNKGNFPGRFSGRQFSNSRSEMNVSTLELGDSALYLCASSDRQGKGYTFGSGTRLTVV.